These 23 T cell receptor beta chains were sequenced from one sample in a study of blood T cell repertoires in COVID-19. TCRdb keeps only in-frame clones here, not all; method: immunoSEQ multiplex PCR. The sample shows 220,000 or so clones, about 81% of them seen only once. The sequenced sample was peripheral blood. Every receptor here comes from an elderly woman with COVID-19, enrolled during active disease.

The chain carries TRBV10-3 and TRBJ2-3; possibly TRBD1 for D (5 bases). The CDR3 has 13 residues. V was clipped by 7 bases and J by 6 bases, with 14 bases between them. CDR1 and CDR2 (germline): ENHRY, SYGVKD. Written as DNA, the CDR3 is TGTGCCATCAACGGCCAGGGTGCGGATACGCAGTATTTT. It is translated as CAINGQGADTQYF.

The CDR3 is CATSERRGLDKQFF. The CDR3 coding sequence is TGTGCCACCAGTGAGCGGCGGGGTCTTGACAAGCAGTTCTTC. The chain combines TRBV24-1 with TRBJ2-1; possibly TRBD2 for D (6 bases). The germline V and J ends were trimmed by 4 bases and 11 bases, with 17 bases remaining between them. The CDR3 totals 14 residues. Looked up from germline, CDR1 is KGHDR and CDR2 is SFDVKD.

V is TRBV11-2 and J is TRBJ2-3, with D possibly being TRBD1 (6 bases). Germline CDR1 reads SGHAT; CDR2 reads FQNNGV. This CDR3 is 13 amino acids long. V lost 5 bases to trimming and J lost 2 bases, with 8 bases between them. CDR3: CASSRQDTDTQYF. CDR3 coding DNA: TGTGCCAGCAGCCGACAGGACACAGATACGCAGTATTTT.

The chain uses TRBV24-1 and TRBJ1-1; D not certain. Germline CDR1 reads KGHDR; CDR2 reads SFDVKD. Deletions cut 3 bases from V and 0 bases from J, with 4 bases between. This CDR3 contains 13 residues. The CDR3 DNA sequence: TGTGCCACCAGTGATGACATGAACACTGAAGCTTTCTTT. This sequence encodes CATSDDMNTEAFF.

This sequence joins TRBV7-9 and TRBJ1-1, with a tentative D call TRBD1 (6 bases). The V gene's germline CDR1 is SEHNR and CDR2 FQNEAQ (reference sequence). This CDR3 has 14 amino acids. V lost 1 base to trimming and J lost 4 bases, with 10 bases between them. The CDR3 region is CASSLGQGFTEAFF. CDR3 nucleotide sequence: TGTGCCAGCAGCTTAGGGCAGGGGTTCACTGAAGCTTTCTTT. Full variable domain (remainder filled in from reference TRBV7-9 and TRBJ1-1): DTGVSQNPRHKITKRGQNVTFRCDPISEHNRLYWYRQTLGQGPEFLTYFQNEAQLEKSRLLSDRFSAERPKGSFSTLEIQRTEQGDSAMYLCASSLGQGFTEAFFGQGTRLTVV.

The chain employs TRBV12-5 and TRBJ1-6, with 11 positions matching TRBD1. The junction had 6 bases not matched to a gene; V was cut back by 4 bases and J by 10 bases. Germline lookup yields CDR1 LGHNT and CDR2 FRNRAP. The CDR3 sequence is 15 residues long. The CDR3 DNA is TGTGCTAGTGGTTCGGGACAGGGGGAAGGATCACCCCTCCACTTT. It is translated as CASGSGQGEGSPLHF.

This clone has a single count. The chain has TRBV29-1 and TRBJ1-5; TRBD1 matches 7 bases. The trim removed 7 bases at V and 1 base at J, leaving 4 bases unmatched. CDR1 is SQVTM and CDR2 is ANQGSEA in the germline V gene. There are 13 residues in the CDR3. The CDR3 nucleotides read TGCAGCGCCCAACAGGGGAGCAATCAGCCCCAGCATTTT. Protein: CSAQQGSNQPQHF.

V is TRBV29-1 and J is TRBJ2-7; D not certain. The V end lost 2 bases, the J end lost 6 bases, and 8 bases lay between the germline ends. Germline values: CDR1 SQVTM, CDR2 ANQGSEA. The CDR3 is 11 amino acids. CDR3 coding DNA: TGCAGCGTTGAAAGAGTCGGCGAGCAGTACTTC. Residues: CSVERVGEQYF.

The V and J genes are TRBV7-2 and TRBJ2-3; D might be TRBD2 (5 bases). The germline V gene encodes CDR1 SGHTA and CDR2 FQGNSA. This CDR3 has 14 amino acids. Trimming removed 5 bases from V and 0 bases from J, with 9 bases in between. The CDR3 coding sequence is TGTGCCAGCAGCGGGAGACCTAGCACAGATACGCAGTATTTT. Amino acids: CASSGRPSTDTQYF.

The rearrangement joins TRBV9 to TRBJ2-7; weak D call: TRBD2 (5 bases). V dropped 4 bases and J dropped 10 bases, with 21 bases sitting between them. The germline V gene has CDR1 SGDLS and CDR2 YYNGEE. This CDR3 has 14 residues. CDR3 amino acids: CASSFSPDGILQYF. DNA for the CDR3: TGTGCCAGCAGCTTCTCCCCGGACGGGATCCTACAGTACTTC.

The chain uses TRBV28 and TRBJ2-3, with D perhaps matching TRBD1 (5 bases). The V end was cut by 6 bases, the J end by 5 bases, with 21 bases between. This CDR3 is 16 amino acids long. CDR1 is MDHEN, CDR2 SYDVKM, per germline. The CDR3, as DNA: TGTGCCAGCAGAGCTCACAGGACGACCGCTGGAGATACGCAGTATTTT. It yields the protein CASRAHRTTAGDTQYF.

The V and J genes are TRBV2 and TRBJ1-6; tentative D call: TRBD1 (6 bases). Germline CDR1 is SNHLY and CDR2 is FYNNEI. The V end lost 6 bases, the J end lost 7 bases, and 19 bases lay between the germline ends. The CDR3 extends over 16 amino acids. CDR3 protein: CASRPATGPPNSPLHF. The DNA for the CDR3 is TGTGCCAGCAGACCGGCGACAGGACCGCCAAATTCACCCCTCCACTTT.

The chain couples TRBV7-2 to TRBJ2-4; TRBD2 matches 7 bases. Germline V gene data show CDR1 as SGHTA and CDR2 as FQGNSA. CDR3 length equals 13 residues. With V trimmed by 5 bases and J by 8 bases, 6 bases remained unmatched. CDR3 DNA sequence: TGTGCCAGCAGCCTGGGGAGGGCCGACATTCAGTACTTC. Translation gives CASSLGRADIQYF.

The genes are TRBV5-1 and TRBJ2-1; 8 positions agree with TRBD1. Germline lookup yields CDR1 SGHRS and CDR2 YFSETQ. J was trimmed by 4 bases and V by 1 base; bases with no gene match: 1. The CDR3 is 14 amino acids. CDR3 sequence: CASSLNRGYNEQFF. CDR3 sequence (DNA): TGCGCCAGCAGCTTGAACAGGGGGTACAATGAGCAGTTCTTC.

The chain joins TRBV6-4 to TRBJ2-5, with D uncertain. This CDR3 contains 13 residues. In germline, CDR1 is MRHNA, CDR2 SNTAGT. Between the trimmed V and J ends, which lost 8 bases and 5 bases, there was a span of 15 bases. This CDR3 is CASSCARSETQYF. Here the CDR3 DNA reads TGTGCCAGCTCATGTGCGCGGAGTGAGACCCAGTACTTC.

This clone was counted between two and nine times. This chain connects TRBV28 to TRBJ2-1, with a weak D call TRBD1 (6 bases). This CDR3 spans 12 amino acids. Per germline, CDR1 MDHEN and CDR2 SYDVKM. For the CDR3, the DNA is TGTGCGGGACAAAACTCCTACAATGAGCAGTTCTTC. Translated, it gives CAGQNSYNEQFF. Full variable domain (remainder filled in from reference TRBV28 and TRBJ2-1): DVKVTQSSRYLVKRTGEKVFLECVQDMDHENMFWYRQDPGLGLRLIYFSYDVKMKEKGDIPEGYSVSREKKERFSLILESASTNQTSMYLCAGQNSYNEQFFGPGTRLTVL.

The count of this clone is one. V is TRBV5-3 and J is TRBJ1-5; D unclear. TRBV5-3 is filed as an ORF, its function uncertain. V was trimmed by 0 bases and J by 14 bases, leaving 9 bases between them. The CDR3 consists of 11 residues. The CDR3 nucleotides are TGTGCCAGAAGCTTGGTTACACCCAAGCATTTT. Amino acid sequence: CARSLVTPKHF.

The rearrangement uses TRBV6-5 and TRBJ1-5, with D perhaps matching TRBD1 (6 bases). Germline V gene sequence: CDR1 MNHEY, CDR2 SVGAGI. The V end lost 5 bases, the J end lost 0 bases, and 8 bases lay between the germline ends. This CDR3 contains 14 residues. CDR3 region: CASSPDSSNQPQHF. The CDR3, as DNA: TGTGCCAGCAGTCCGGACAGTAGCAATCAGCCCCAGCATTTT.

This chain uses TRBV7-9 with TRBJ1-5; maybe TRBD1 (5 bases). Per the germline V gene, CDR1 is SEHNR and CDR2 is FQNEAQ (reference sequence). V lost 8 bases to trimming and J lost 7 bases, with 21 bases between them. This CDR3 region has 15 residues. CDR3 amino acids: CASSPPGLFDQPQHF. The DNA of the CDR3 is TGTGCCAGCTCACCCCCGGGACTTTTTGACCAGCCCCAGCATTTT.

A note on this clone: The junction shows a germline mismatch at one end, possibly a read error. The rearrangement joins TRBV30 to TRBJ1-1, with 9 positions matching TRBD1. Germline V gene lookup returns CDR1 GTSNPN and CDR2 SVGIG (reference sequence). The CDR3 loop spans 13 amino acids. Here the CDR3 DNA reads TGTGCCTGGAGGTCCCTGGACAGGGGAGCCCAGAATTGG. Its protein product is CAWRSLDRGAQNW.

The chain couples TRBV29-1 to TRBJ1-2; possible D gene TRBD1, 6 bases. V lost 3 bases and J lost 4, with 15 bases in between. Per germline, CDR1 SQVTM and CDR2 ANQGSEA. This CDR3 comprises 14 residues. The DNA for the CDR3 is TGCAGCGTTGACCCCTCCGACAGGCCCTATGGCTACACCTTC. Translation gives CSVDPSDRPYGYTF.

The CDR3 nucleotides read TGTGCCAGCAGCTGGGTACAGGACAGGGGATCGGGGGGGAATTCACCCCTCCACTTT. Encoded protein: CASSWVQDRGSGGNSPLHF. The gene calls are TRBV12-1 and TRBJ1-6; no DNA check was done on the table's D call, TRBD1. TRBV12-1 is recorded as a pseudogene. The CDR3 is 19 amino acids.

The table lists this clone with a few counts. The gene calls are TRBV30 and TRBJ2-7; 7 bases map to TRBD1. Germline V CDR1 and CDR2: GTSNPN, SVGIG (reference sequence). The CDR3 length is 13 residues. The J segment lost 6 bases and the V segment lost 1 base, leaving 6 bases of the junction unmatched. Written as DNA, the CDR3 is TGTGCCTGGAGTGGACAGGGAATTGGCGAGCAGTACTTC. It codes for CAWSGQGIGEQYF. Full variable domain (rest looked up from reference TRBV30 and TRBJ2-7): SQTIHQWPATLVQPVGSPLSLECTVEGTSNPNLYWYRQAAGRGLQLLFYSVGIGQISSEVPQNLSASRPQDRQFILSSKKLLLSDSGFYLCAWSGQGIGEQYFGPGTRLTVT.